The rows below give T cell receptor beta chains drawn from one sample of a study of human T cells and chemical hapten exposure. One entry per CDR3 protein results from TCRdb running MiXCR on the 5' RACE reads. The sample shows roughly 120,000 distinct CDR3 sequences, around 20% of them seen only once. The source of these receptors is a human donor in good health. Each CDR3 is given with its conserved first and last residue. Fields, in order: J gene, clone size, V gene, D gene, CDR3 protein, CDR3 DNA. The D gene is left open where the match is weak. Clone size, where shown, is once, few, many, or a class for clones that have expanded.

>TRBJ1-1|few|TRBV7-9|TRBD1
CASSLGAGGVVQGTEAFF
TGTGCCAGCAGCTTAGGGGCAGGGGGCGTCGTACAGGGAACTGAAGCTTTCTTT
>TRBJ2-7|-|TRBV27|TRBD1
CASSLLPGQEIYEQYF
TGTGCCAGCAGTCTTCTGCCGGGACAGGAAATCTACGAGCAGTACTTC
>TRBJ2-6|-|TRBV28|-
CASNGRGSGANVLTF
TGTGCCAGCAATGGGCGGGGCTCTGGGGCCAACGTCCTGACTTTC
>TRBJ1-5|once|TRBV24-1|-
CATSDSGQPQHF
TGTGCCACCAGTGATTCCGGTCAGCCCCAGCATTTT
>TRBJ2-1|-|TRBV6-5|-
CASSYVGAERNEQFF
TGTGCCAGCAGTTACGTGGGGGCTGAGCGGAATGAGCAGTTCTTC
>TRBJ2-2|once|TRBV11-2|TRBD2
CASSLGTRGNTGELFF
TGTGCCAGCAGCTTAGGGACTAGAGGGAACACCGGGGAGCTGTTTTTT
>TRBJ2-7|few|TRBV18|TRBD1
CASSPGQGEAYF
TGTGCCAGCTCACCGGGACAGGGGGAAGCGTACTTC
>TRBJ2-7|-|TRBV5-1|TRBD2
CASSLREGRYYEQYF
TGCGCCAGCAGCTTGCGGGAGGGCCGGTACTACGAGCAGTACTTC
>TRBJ1-1|few|TRBV5-6|-
CASSFGQLNTEAFF
TGTGCCAGCAGCTTCGGACAGCTGAACACTGAAGCTTTCTTT
>TRBJ1-5|-|TRBV7-9|-
CASSPPRRWSNQPQHF
TGTGCCAGCAGCCCCCCCCGACGGTGGAGCAATCAGCCCCAGCATTTT
>TRBJ2-3|few|TRBV5-1|-
CASSLAVPGLTDTQYF
TGCGCCAGCAGCTTGGCCGTTCCAGGGTTAACAGATACGCAGTATTTT
>TRBJ2-7|-|TRBV28|-
CASSLTLIRENYEQYF
TGTGCCAGCAGTTTGACCTTAATTCGGGAGAACTACGAGCAGTACTTC
>TRBJ1-1|-|TRBV18|TRBD1
CATRERGQEAFF
TGTGCCACCCGTGAGAGGGGGCAGGAAGCTTTCTTT
>TRBJ2-7|-|TRBV5-1|TRBD2
CASSRAGPYEQYF
TGCGCCAGCAGCCGAGCGGGACCTTACGAGCAGTACTTC
>TRBJ2-3|few|TRBV28|-
CAGSGGPDTQYF
TGTGCCGGGTCCGGAGGGCCGGATACGCAGTATTTT
>TRBJ1-1|few|TRBV6-5|-
CASSPESGGLNTEAFF
TGTGCCAGCAGCCCGGAAAGTGGAGGGCTGAACACTGAAGCTTTCTTT
>TRBJ1-2|few|TRBV28|-
CASSLLFSSGTF
TGTGCCAGCAGCCTTCTTTTCAGCTCGGGCACCTTC
>TRBJ1-1|few|TRBV6-5|TRBD1
CASSYAGQGRGSTEAFF
TGTGCCAGCAGTTACGCGGGACAGGGGCGGGGGAGCACTGAAGCTTTCTTT
>TRBJ1-1|-|TRBV4-1|-
CASSQDKTGGSTEAFF
TGCGCCAGCAGCCAAGACAAAACTGGGGGGAGCACTGAAGCTTTCTTT
>TRBJ2-2|few|TRBV7-3|TRBD1
CASSFYRGTGELFF
TGTGCCAGCAGCTTCTACAGGGGCACCGGGGAGCTGTTTTTT
>TRBJ1-6|once|TRBV7-2|TRBD1
CASSLGQGVRNSPLNF
TGTGCCAGCAGCTTAGGGCAGGGGGTGAGGAATTCACCCCTCAACTTT
>TRBJ1-2|-|TRBV28|-
CASSSFGGRSNGYTF
TGTGCCAGCAGTTCCTTTGGGGGCAGAAGTAATGGCTACACCTTC
>TRBJ1-1|few|TRBV5-6|TRBD1
CASSPPGQGNEAFF
TGTGCCAGCAGCCCGCCGGGACAGGGGAATGAAGCTTTCTTT
>TRBJ2-7|few|TRBV6-5|-
CASGPRRGSARPEQYF
TGTGCCAGCGGACCCCGCCGGGGAAGCGCCCGTCCCGAGCAGTACTTC
>TRBJ2-7|-|TRBV12-3/TRBV12-4|TRBD1
CASSLWQGANEQYF
TGTGCCAGCAGTTTGTGGCAGGGGGCTAACGAGCAGTACTTC
>TRBJ2-7|few|TRBV4-2|-
CASSPGEYEQYF
TGTGCCAGCAGCCCCGGGGAATACGAGCAGTACTTC